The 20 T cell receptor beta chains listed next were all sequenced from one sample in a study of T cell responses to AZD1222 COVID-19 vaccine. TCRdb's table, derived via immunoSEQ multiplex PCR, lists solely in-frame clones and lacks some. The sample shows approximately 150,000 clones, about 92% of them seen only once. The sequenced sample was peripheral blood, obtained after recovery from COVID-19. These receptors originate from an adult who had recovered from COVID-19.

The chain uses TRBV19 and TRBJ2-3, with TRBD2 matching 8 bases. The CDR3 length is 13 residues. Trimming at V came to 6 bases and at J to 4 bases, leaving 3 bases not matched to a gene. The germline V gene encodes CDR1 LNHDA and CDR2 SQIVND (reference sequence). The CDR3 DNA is TGTGCCAGTAGCGGAGCGGGAGCAGATACGCAGTATTTT. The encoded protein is CASSGAGADTQYF.

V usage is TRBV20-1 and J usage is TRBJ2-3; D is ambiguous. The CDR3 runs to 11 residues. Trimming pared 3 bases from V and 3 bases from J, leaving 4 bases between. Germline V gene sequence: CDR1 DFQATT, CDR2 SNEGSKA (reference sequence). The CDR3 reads CSASSTDTQYF. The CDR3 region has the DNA TGCAGTGCTAGCTCGACAGATACGCAGTATTTT.

As DNA, the CDR3 is TGTGCCAGCAGTTTTCCCCCAGGGACTGGGGCCAACGTCCTGACTTTC. Its protein product is CASSFPPGTGANVLTF. The chain recombines TRBV28 with TRBJ2-6; D perhaps matches TRBD1 (5 bases). The V end lost 3 bases, the J end lost 2 bases, and 11 bases lay between the germline ends. The CDR3 extends over 16 amino acids. Germline loops: CDR1 MDHEN, CDR2 SYDVKM.

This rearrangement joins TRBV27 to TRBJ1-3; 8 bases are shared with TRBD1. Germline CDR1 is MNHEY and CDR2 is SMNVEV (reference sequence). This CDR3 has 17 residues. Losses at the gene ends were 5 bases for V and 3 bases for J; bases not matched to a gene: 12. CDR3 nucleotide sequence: TGTGCCAGCAGTCTCCACGCGGGACAGGCCGGTGGAAACACCATATATTTT. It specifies CASSLHAGQAGGNTIYF.

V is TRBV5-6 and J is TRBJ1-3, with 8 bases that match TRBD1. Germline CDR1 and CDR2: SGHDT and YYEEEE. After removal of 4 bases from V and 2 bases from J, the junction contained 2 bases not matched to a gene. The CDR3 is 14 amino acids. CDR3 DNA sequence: TGTGCCAGCAGCCGGACAGGGACTGGAAACACCATATATTTT. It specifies CASSRTGTGNTIYF. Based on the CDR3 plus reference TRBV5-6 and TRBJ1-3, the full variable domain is DAGVTQSPTHLIKTRGQQVTLRCSPKSGHDTVSWYQQALGQGPQFIFQYYEEEERQRGNFPDRFSGHQFPNYSSELNVNALLLGDSALYLCASSRTGTGNTIYFGEGSWLTVV.

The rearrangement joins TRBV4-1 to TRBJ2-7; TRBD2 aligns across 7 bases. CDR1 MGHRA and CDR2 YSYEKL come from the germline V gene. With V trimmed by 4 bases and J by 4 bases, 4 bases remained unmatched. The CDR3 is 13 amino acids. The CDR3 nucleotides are TGCGCCAGCAGCCCCAGGGAGGGTTACGAGCAGTACTTC. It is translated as CASSPREGYEQYF.

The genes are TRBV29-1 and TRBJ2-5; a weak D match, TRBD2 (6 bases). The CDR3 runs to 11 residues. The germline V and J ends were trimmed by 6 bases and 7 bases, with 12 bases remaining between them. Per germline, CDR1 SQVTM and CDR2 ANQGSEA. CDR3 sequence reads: CSVPRSGTQYF. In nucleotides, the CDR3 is TGCAGCGTGCCTCGTAGCGGGACCCAGTACTTC.

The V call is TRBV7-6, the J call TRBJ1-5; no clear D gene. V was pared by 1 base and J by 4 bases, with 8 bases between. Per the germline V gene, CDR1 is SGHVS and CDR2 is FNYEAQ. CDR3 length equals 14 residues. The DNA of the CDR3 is TGTGCCAGCAGCTTAGGCGCAGGTAATCAGCCCCAGCATTTT. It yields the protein CASSLGAGNQPQHF.

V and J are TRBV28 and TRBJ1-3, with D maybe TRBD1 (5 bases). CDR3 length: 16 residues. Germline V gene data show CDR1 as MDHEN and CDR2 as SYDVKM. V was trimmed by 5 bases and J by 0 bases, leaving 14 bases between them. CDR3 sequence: CASSDIRAPSGNTIYF. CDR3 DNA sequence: TGTGCCAGCAGTGACATCAGGGCCCCCTCTGGAAACACCATATATTTT.

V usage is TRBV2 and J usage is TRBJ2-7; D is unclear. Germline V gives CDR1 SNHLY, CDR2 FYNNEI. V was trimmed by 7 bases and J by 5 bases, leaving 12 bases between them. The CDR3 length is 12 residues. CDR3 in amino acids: CASILQVHEQYF. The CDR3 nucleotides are TGTGCCAGCATACTCCAAGTACACGAGCAGTACTTC. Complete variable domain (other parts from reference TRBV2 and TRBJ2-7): EPEVTQTPSHQVTQMGQEVILRCVPISNHLYFYWYRQILGQKVEFLVSFYNNEISEKSEIFDDQFSVERPDGSNFTLKIRSTKLEDSAMYFCASILQVHEQYFGPGTRLTVT.

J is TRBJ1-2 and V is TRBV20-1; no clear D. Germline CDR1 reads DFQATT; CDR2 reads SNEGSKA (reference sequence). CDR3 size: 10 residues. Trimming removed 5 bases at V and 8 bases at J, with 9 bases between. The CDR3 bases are TGCAGTGCTCACGATGAAGGCTACACCTTC. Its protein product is CSAHDEGYTF.

CDR3 in amino acids: CASSKTSLLSTDTQYF. The CDR3 bases are TGTGCCAGCAGCAAAACTAGCCTTCTCAGCACAGATACGCAGTATTTT. J is TRBJ2-3 and V is TRBV7-3; maybe TRBD2 (6 bases). CDR3 length: 16 amino acids. V lost 5 bases, J lost 0 bases, and 15 bases lay in between. Germline values: CDR1 SGHTA, CDR2 FQGTGA. The full variable domain, completed using reference TRBV7-3 and TRBJ2-3, is GAGVSQTPSNKVTEKGKYVELRCDPISGHTALYWYRQSLGQGPEFLIYFQGTGAADDSGLPNDRFFAVRPEGSVSTLKIQRTERGDSAVYLCASSKTSLLSTDTQYFGPGTRLTVL.

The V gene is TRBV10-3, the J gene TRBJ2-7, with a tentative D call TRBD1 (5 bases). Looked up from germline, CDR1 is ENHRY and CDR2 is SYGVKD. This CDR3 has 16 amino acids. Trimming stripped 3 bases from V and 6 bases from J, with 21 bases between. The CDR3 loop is CAISESVGTGPIEQYF. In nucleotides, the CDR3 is TGTGCCATCAGTGAATCGGTGGGAACAGGCCCTATCGAGCAGTACTTC.

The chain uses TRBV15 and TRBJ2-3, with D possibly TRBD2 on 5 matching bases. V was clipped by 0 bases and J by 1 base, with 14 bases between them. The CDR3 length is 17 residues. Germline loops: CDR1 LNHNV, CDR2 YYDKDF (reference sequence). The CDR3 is CATSRETLGGRTDTQYF. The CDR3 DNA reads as TGTGCCACCAGCAGAGAGACCTTGGGCGGGCGCACAGATACGCAGTATTTT.

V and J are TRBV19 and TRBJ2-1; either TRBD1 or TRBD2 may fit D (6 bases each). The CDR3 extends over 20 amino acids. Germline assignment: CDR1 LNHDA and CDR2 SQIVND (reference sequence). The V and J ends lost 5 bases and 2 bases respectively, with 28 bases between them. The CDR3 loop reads CASSVRGGKSGTPTYNEQFF. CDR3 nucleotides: TGTGCCAGTAGTGTCAGGGGCGGGAAAAGCGGCACTCCGACCTACAATGAGCAGTTCTTC. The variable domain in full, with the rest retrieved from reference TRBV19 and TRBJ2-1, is DGGITQSPKYLFRKEGQNVTLSCEQNLNHDAMYWYRQDPGQGLRLIYYSQIVNDFQKGDIAEGYSVSREKKESFPLTVTSAQKNPTAFYLCASSVRGGKSGTPTYNEQFFGPGTRLTVL.

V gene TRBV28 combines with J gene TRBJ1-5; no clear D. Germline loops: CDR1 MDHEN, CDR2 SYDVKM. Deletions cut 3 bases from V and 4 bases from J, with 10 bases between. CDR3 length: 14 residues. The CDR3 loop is CASSFGGLNQPQHF. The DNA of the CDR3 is TGTGCCAGCAGTTTCGGAGGGCTTAATCAGCCCCAGCATTTT.

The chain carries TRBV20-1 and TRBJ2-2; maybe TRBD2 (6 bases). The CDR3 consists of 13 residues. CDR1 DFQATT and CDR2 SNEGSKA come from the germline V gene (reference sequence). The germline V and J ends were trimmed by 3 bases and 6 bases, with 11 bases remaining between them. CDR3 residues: CSASASEAGELFF. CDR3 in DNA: TGCAGTGCTAGTGCTAGCGAGGCCGGGGAGCTGTTTTTT.

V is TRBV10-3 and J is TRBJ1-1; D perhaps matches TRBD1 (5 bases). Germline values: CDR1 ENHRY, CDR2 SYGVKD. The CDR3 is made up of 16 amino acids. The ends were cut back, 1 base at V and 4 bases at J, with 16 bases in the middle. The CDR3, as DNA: TGTGCCATCAGTGAGTTTCAGGGTAGGGCTACCACTGAAGCTTTCTTT. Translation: CAISEFQGRATTEAFF.

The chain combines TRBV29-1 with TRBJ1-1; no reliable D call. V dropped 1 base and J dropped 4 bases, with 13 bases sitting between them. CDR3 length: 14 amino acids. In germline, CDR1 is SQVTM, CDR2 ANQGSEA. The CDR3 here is CSVEVSGAGTEAFF. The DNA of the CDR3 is TGCAGCGTTGAAGTCAGTGGCGCGGGCACTGAAGCTTTCTTT.

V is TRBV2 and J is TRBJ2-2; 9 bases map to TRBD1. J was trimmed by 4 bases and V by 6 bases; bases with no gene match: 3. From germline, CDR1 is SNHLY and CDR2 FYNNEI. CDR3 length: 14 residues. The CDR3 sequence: CASRRDRATGELFF. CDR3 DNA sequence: TGTGCCAGCAGACGGGACAGGGCCACCGGGGAGCTGTTTTTT. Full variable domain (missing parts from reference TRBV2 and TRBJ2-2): EPEVTQTPSHQVTQMGQEVILRCVPISNHLYFYWYRQILGQKVEFLVSFYNNEISEKSEIFDDQFSVERPDGSNFTLKIRSTKLEDSAMYFCASRRDRATGELFFGEGSRLTVL.